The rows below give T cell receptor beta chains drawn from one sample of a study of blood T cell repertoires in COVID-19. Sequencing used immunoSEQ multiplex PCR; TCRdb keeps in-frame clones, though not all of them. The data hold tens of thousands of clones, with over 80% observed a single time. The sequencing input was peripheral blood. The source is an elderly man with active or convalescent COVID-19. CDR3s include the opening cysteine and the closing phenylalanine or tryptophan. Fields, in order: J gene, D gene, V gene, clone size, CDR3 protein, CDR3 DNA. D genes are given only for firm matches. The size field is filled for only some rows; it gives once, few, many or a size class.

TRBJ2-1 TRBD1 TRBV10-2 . CASSESSGGRNEQFF TGCGCCAGCAGTGAGTCGTCAGGGGGCCGGAATGAGCAGTTCTTC
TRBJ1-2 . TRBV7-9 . CASSLDSYGYTF TGTGCCAGCAGCTTAGACAGCTATGGCTACACCTTC
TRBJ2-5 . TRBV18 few CASSRTVQETQYF TGTGCCAGCTCACGGACAGTCCAAGAGACCCAGTACTTC
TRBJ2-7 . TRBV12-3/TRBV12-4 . CASSLPTYEQYF TGTGCCAGCAGTCTCCCTACCTACGAGCAGTACTTC
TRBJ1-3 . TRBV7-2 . CASRSGISSGNTIYF TGTGCCAGCAGATCGGGGATCTCCTCTGGAAACACCATATATTTT
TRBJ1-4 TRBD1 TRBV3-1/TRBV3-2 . CASSRQGEQNEKLFF TGTGCCAGCAGCAGACAGGGGGAACAAAATGAAAAACTGTTTTTT
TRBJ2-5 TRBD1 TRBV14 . CASSQPSGGFGTQYF TGTGCCAGCAGCCAACCGTCAGGGGGCTTTGGTACCCAGTACTTC
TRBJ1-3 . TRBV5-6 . CASSFRDTGNTIYF TGTGCCAGCAGCTTCCGGGACACAGGAAACACCATATATTTT
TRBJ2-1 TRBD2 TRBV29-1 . CSVYGLAGGYDEQFF TGCAGCGTTTACGGACTAGCGGGAGGTTATGATGAGCAGTTCTTC
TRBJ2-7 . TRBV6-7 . CASSYGSAVRGYF TGTGCCAGCAGTTACGGGTCAGCAGTGCGCGGGTACTTC
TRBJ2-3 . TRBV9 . CASSPGQILTADTQYF TGTGCCAGCAGCCCTGGACAGATTCTTACCGCAGATACGCAGTATTTT
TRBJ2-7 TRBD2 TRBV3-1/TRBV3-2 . CASSQESGGAHEQYF TGTGCCAGCAGCCAAGAGAGCGGGGGGGCCCACGAGCAGTACTTC
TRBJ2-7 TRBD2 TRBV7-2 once CASSVGLALYEQYF TGTGCCAGCAGCGTGGGACTAGCGCTCTACGAGCAGTACTTC
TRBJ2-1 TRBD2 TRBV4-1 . CASSQEFPSGSSYNEQFF TGCGCCAGCAGCCAAGAATTCCCTAGCGGCAGCTCCTACAATGAGCAGTTCTTC
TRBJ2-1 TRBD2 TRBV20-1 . CSASVAGGHYNEQFF TGCAGTGCTAGTGTGGCGGGAGGGCACTACAATGAGCAGTTCTTC
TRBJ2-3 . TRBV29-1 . CSVGRDLGTDTQYF TGCAGCGTTGGGCGGGATCTTGGCACAGATACGCAGTATTTT
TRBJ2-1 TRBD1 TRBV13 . CASSRPGTGRNEQFF TGTGCCAGCAGCCGACCCGGGACAGGACGCAATGAGCAGTTCTTC
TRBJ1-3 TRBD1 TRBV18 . CASSPGQGGLGNTIYF TGTGCCAGCTCACCGGGACAGGGGGGACTTGGAAACACCATATATTTT
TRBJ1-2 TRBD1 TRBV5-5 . CASSLRDRVALGYTF TGTGCCAGCAGCTTGAGGGACAGGGTGGCCCTTGGCTACACCTTC
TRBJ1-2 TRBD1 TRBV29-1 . CSGDRGVRDGYTF TGCAGCGGAGACAGGGGAGTCCGTGATGGCTACACCTTC
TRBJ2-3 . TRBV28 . CASSFGTDYTDTQYF TGTGCCAGCAGTTTTGGGACGGACTACACAGATACGCAGTATTTT
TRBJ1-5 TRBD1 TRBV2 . CASSGTGGDQPQHF TGTGCCAGCAGTGGGACAGGGGGGGATCAGCCCCAGCATTTT
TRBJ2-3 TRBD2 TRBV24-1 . CATSGEAGGLTDTQYF TGTGCCACCAGTGGTGAAGCGGGGGGGCTAACAGATACGCAGTATTTT
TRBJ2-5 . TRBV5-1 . CASSLGTEETQYF TGCGCCAGCAGCTTGGGGACAGAAGAGACCCAGTACTTC
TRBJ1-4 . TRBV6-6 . CASSPGQLDEKLFF TGTGCCAGCAGTCCAGGGCAACTGGATGAAAAACTGTTTTTT
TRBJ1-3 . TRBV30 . CAGGGSGNTIYF TGTGCCGGCGGGGGCTCTGGAAACACCATATATTTT
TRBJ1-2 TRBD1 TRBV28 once CASSLAPGQTYGYTF TGTGCCAGCAGTTTGGCTCCGGGACAGACCTATGGCTACACCTTC
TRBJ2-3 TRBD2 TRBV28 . CASSPGGVSTDTQYF TGTGCCAGCAGTCCCGGGGGGGTAAGCACAGATACGCAGTATTTT
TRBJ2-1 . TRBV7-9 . CASSSLYPEQFF TGTGCCAGCAGCTCCCTTTATCCTGAGCAGTTCTTC
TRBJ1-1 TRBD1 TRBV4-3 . CASSPGQGAEAFF TGCGCCAGCAGCCCCGGACAGGGTGCTGAAGCTTTCTTT
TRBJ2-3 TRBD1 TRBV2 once CASRTGTGPLTDTQYF TGTGCCAGCAGGACCGGGACAGGACCCTTAACAGATACGCAGTATTTT
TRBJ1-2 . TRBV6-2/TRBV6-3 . CASSSPGTSRAGYTF TGTGCCAGCAGTAGTCCCGGGACATCCCGGGCCGGCTACACCTTC
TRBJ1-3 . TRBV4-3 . CASSRGMPSSGNTIYF TGCGCCAGCAGTCGGGGAATGCCTAGCTCTGGAAACACCATATATTTT